The entry below describes one T cell receptor beta chain. What it binds is unknown. The entry originates in a study of T cells after yellow fever vaccination. Study observations and caveats: The study re-detected most primary-vaccination clones after the booster (approximately 97% CD4, 85% to 90% CD8).

The CDR3 is 15 amino acids. Trimming removed 3 bases at V and 4 bases at J, with 15 bases between. TCRdb re-called the 5' RACE reads through MiXCR, storing one row per CDR3 protein. The table lists under 300,000 distinct CDR3 sequences, around 6.7% of them singletons. The chain links TRBV12-3 or TRBV12-4 to TRBJ1-1; D possibly corresponds to TRBD1 (6 bases). This TCR was recovered from a man aged 25 to 40 who received the YFV17D yellow fever vaccine. Material: CD4+ T cells sorted from PBMCs, obtained on the day of the yellow fever booster vaccination. Here the CDR3 DNA reads TGTGCCAGCAGTTTTGTAGGGGGGCGAAGCACTGAAGCTTTCTTT. It translates to CASSFVGGRSTEAFF.